This T cell receptor beta chain comes out of a study of blood T cell repertoires in COVID-19. Study at large: Material from acute and convalescent COVID-19 was sourced from the United States, Italy and Spain.

The V end lost 6 bases, the J end lost 8 bases, and 11 bases lay between the germline ends. The CDR3 runs 11 residues. Sequencing was performed with immunoSEQ multiplex PCR; in TCRdb, only in-frame clones are kept and a portion is missing. Counted here are around 86,000 clones, about 85% occurring once; the ten biggest clones make up around 12%. This clone was counted a single time. The chain carries TRBV12-3 or TRBV12-4 and TRBJ2-7, with D hard to call. The clonotype was recovered from a human donor in a cohort sampled during active COVID-19. The sequenced sample was peripheral blood. CDR3 residues: CASRIRSQQYF. In nucleotides, the CDR3 is TGTGCCAGCAGAATTAGATCCCAGCAGTACTTC.